The 7 T cell receptor beta chains listed next were all sequenced from one sample in a study of blood T cell repertoires in COVID-19. Clones were sequenced by immunoSEQ multiplex PCR, and TCRdb holds only the in-frame ones, with some missing. The profile covers about 210,000 clones, with roughly 78% appearing a single time and about 12% taken by the ten largest. The material sequenced was peripheral blood. These receptors came from a woman in her forties with acute or convalescent COVID-19.

V and J are TRBV19 and TRBJ2-1, with TRBD2 identical over 10 bases. Germline loops: CDR1 LNHDA, CDR2 SQIVND (reference sequence). There are 19 residues in the CDR3. V was clipped by 11 bases and J by 3 bases; unmatched bases: 22. CDR3 coding DNA: TGTGCCCGCATCCGGGGGGGTGGGTATAGCGGGAGGAACTACAATGAGCAGTTCTTC. Encoded protein: CARIRGGGYSGRNYNEQFF.

In the case of this clone: Other DNA sequences in this specimen translate into the identical CDR3. The chain employs TRBV18 and TRBJ1-1; D is possibly TRBD1 (5 bases). V lost 6 bases and J lost 2, with 10 bases in between. Germline loops: CDR1 KGHSH, CDR2 LQKENI. The CDR3 is made up of 13 amino acids. CDR3 region: CASSLQGNTEAFF. Written as DNA, the CDR3 is TGTGCCAGCTCCCTTCAGGGTAACACTGAAGCTTTCTTT.

The V gene is TRBV6-1, the J gene TRBJ2-7; D is unclear. Germline V gene data show CDR1 as MNHNS and CDR2 as SASEGT. The length of the CDR3 is 13 residues. With 2 bases removed from V and 3 bases from J, the gap between germline ends came to 8 bases. CDR3 sequence reads: CASSEQSIYEQYF. The CDR3 DNA reads as TGTGCCAGCAGTGAACAGTCCATCTACGAGCAGTACTTC.

The J gene is TRBJ2-7, the V gene TRBV24-1; D is perhaps TRBD1 (5 bases). The CDR3 covers 13 residues. Trimming removed 9 bases at V and 5 bases at J, with 16 bases between. The germline gives CDR1 KGHDR, CDR2 SFDVKD. The CDR3 sequence is CATGESGQNEQYF. The CDR3 DNA reads TGTGCCACCGGAGAGTCAGGGCAGAACGAGCAGTACTTC.

The chain is built from TRBV15 and TRBJ1-2; 7 bases agree with TRBD1. With 2 bases clipped from V and 8 bases from J, the junction kept 5 bases outside the gene matches. The CDR3 extends over 13 amino acids. From germline, CDR1 is LNHNV and CDR2 YYDKDF (reference sequence). CDR3 DNA sequence: TGTGCCACCAGCAGACTACAGGGGCGAGGCTACACCTTC. Its translation: CATSRLQGRGYTF.

This chain links TRBV19 with TRBJ2-7; 8 bases are shared with TRBD1. This CDR3 is built from 14 residues. The ends lost 5 bases at V and 2 bases at J; junction bases unmatched: 5. CDR1 and CDR2 (germline): LNHDA, SQIVND (reference sequence). CDR3 amino acids: CASSVGQGPYEQYF. Here the CDR3 DNA reads TGTGCCAGTAGTGTCGGACAGGGCCCCTACGAGCAGTACTTC.

The chain employs TRBV6-5 and TRBJ2-3; 9 bases are a match to TRBD2. The germline CDR1 and CDR2 sequences are MNHEY and SVGAGI. V was pared by 8 bases and J by 3 bases, with 6 bases of the junction left unmatched. CDR3 length: 14 residues. This chain's CDR3 is CASRASGGTDTQYF. CDR3 nucleotides: TGTGCCAGCCGGGCCAGCGGGGGGACAGATACGCAGTATTTT.